This is a list of T cell receptor beta chains from one sample in a study of T-cell reconstitution after alpha-beta-depleted transplantation in children. In TCRdb, the PCR reads were re-called with MiXCR into one record per CDR3 protein. The sample has fewer than 450,000 distinct CDR3 sequences, around 15% seen once. Material: PBMCs, mostly from graft donor cells, obtained 360 days after TCRalphabeta/CD19-depleted stem cell transplant. Receptors were obtained from a male patient between 2 and 9 years old who had a stem cell transplant for acute lymphoblastic leukemia, so the T cells may come from the graft donor. Both conserved end residues are part of each CDR3. The order of the fields is clone size, V gene, D gene, J gene, CDR3 DNA, CDR3 protein. The D gene is left open where the match is weak. Where a row states a size, it is once, few, many or the class of an expanded clone; other rows omit it.

few,TRBV5-1,.,TRBJ1-1,TGCGCCAGCAGTGGGTTATCGAACACTGAAGCTTTCTTT,CASSGLSNTEAFF
many,TRBV2,.,TRBJ2-2,TGTGCCAGCCGACGAAACAGGGGAGGAGGGGAGCTGTTTTTT,CASRRNRGGGELFF
.,TRBV20-1,.,TRBJ2-5,TGCAGTGCTAGCGACAGAGTAAAACTTCAAGAGACCCAGTACTTC,CSASDRVKLQETQYF
.,TRBV7-2,.,TRBJ2-7,TGTGCCAGCAGCTTAGCTACCACATCCTACGAGCAGTACTTC,CASSLATTSYEQYF
few,TRBV19,.,TRBJ1-4,TGTGCCAGCTGGGAGGCAACTAATGAAAAACTGTTTTTT,CASWEATNEKLFF
many,TRBV7-8,TRBD2,TRBJ2-1,TGTGCCAGCAGAGCCCTAGCGGGCTTTAACAATGAGCAGTTCTTC,CASRALAGFNNEQFF
many,TRBV27,TRBD2,TRBJ2-3,TGTGCCAGCAGTTTATCGGAGCTAGCGGGATCCACAGATACGCAGTATTTT,CASSLSELAGSTDTQYF
.,TRBV6-5,TRBD2,TRBJ2-3,TGTGCCAGCAGTTCTGCGGGAGGCACAGATACGCAGTATTTT,CASSSAGGTDTQYF
few,TRBV6-5,.,TRBJ1-6,TGTGCCAGCAGTTACGAGAGCTCCTATAATTCACCCCTCCACTTT,CASSYESSYNSPLHF
few,TRBV7-8,.,TRBJ1-4,TGTGCCAGCAGCCTAGGACTCTATAAGAATGAAAAACTGTTTTTT,CASSLGLYKNEKLFF
few,TRBV24-1,.,TRBJ1-2,TGTGCCACCAGTGATTCGGCCAGTGGGCTTTATGGCTACACCTTC,CATSDSASGLYGYTF
.,TRBV7-3,TRBD1,TRBJ1-1,TGTGCCAGCAGCTCGCTGCCGGGACAGGGCGGCACTGAAGCTTTCTTT,CASSSLPGQGGTEAFF
few,TRBV7-9,.,TRBJ1-5,TGTGCCAGCAGCCTGGCTCAGGAGGTGGATCAGCCCCAGCATTTT,CASSLAQEVDQPQHF
.,TRBV20-1,TRBD2,TRBJ2-7,TGCAGTGCCCGTACCGGGACTAGCGGGAGGACCTACGAGCAGTACTTC,CSARTGTSGRTYEQYF
few,TRBV29-1,.,TRBJ2-7,TGCAGCGCACAGGGACCCAGCTCCTACGAGCAGTACTTC,CSAQGPSSYEQYF
.,TRBV11-1,.,TRBJ2-2,TGTGCCAGCAGCTTTTCCCCTGCCGGAGTAGGTGGAAACACCGGGGAGCTGTTTTTT,CASSFSPAGVGGNTGELFF
.,TRBV29-1,.,TRBJ1-2,TGCAGCGTTGTCGGGTTCCGCTATGGCTACACCTTC,CSVVGFRYGYTF
few,TRBV6-2/TRBV6-3,TRBD1,TRBJ2-1,TGTGCCAGCAGTTACTCCATCGGACAGGGAGGTTCGGAGCAGTTCTTC,CASSYSIGQGGSEQFF
.,TRBV28,.,TRBJ2-7,TGTGCCAGCAGTCCCGCCCGCCTCATGCAGGACTCCTACGAGCAGTACTTC,CASSPARLMQDSYEQYF
.,TRBV15,.,TRBJ1-2,TGTGCCACCAGCAGAGACGGCTATGGCTACACCTTC,CATSRDGYGYTF
.,TRBV5-5,TRBD1,TRBJ1-1,TGTGCCAGCAGCTTGGACGGACAGGCGTACACTGAAGCTTTCTTT,CASSLDGQAYTEAFF
.,TRBV5-1,.,TRBJ2-5,TGCGCCAGCACACTCCCCCAGGGGTTCCAAGAGACCCAGTACTTC,CASTLPQGFQETQYF
.,TRBV5-5,.,TRBJ2-3,TGTGCCAGCAGAGAACCGGGACCGGGGGCAGATACGCAGTATTTT,CASREPGPGADTQYF
many,TRBV7-2,.,TRBJ2-1,TGTGCCAGCAGCTTAGCGGCACTAGGGTTGGATGAGCAGTTCTTC,CASSLAALGLDEQFF
few,TRBV7-8,.,TRBJ2-1,TGTGCCAGCAGCCAGGACAGAGGGGAGTTCTTC,CASSQDRGEFF
few,TRBV7-8,.,TRBJ2-7,TGTGCCAGCAGCTTAAGAGGCAGGGGAGGCGAGCAGTACTTC,CASSLRGRGGEQYF
.,TRBV12-3/TRBV12-4,.,TRBJ2-2,TGTGCCAGCAGTCCTAGCCCTGTGGGGCCCGGGGAGCTGTTTTTT,CASSPSPVGPGELFF
.,TRBV5-1,TRBD2,TRBJ2-1,TGCGCCAGCAGCAGACTTCCCGGGACTAGCGGCAACAATGAGCAGTTCTTC,CASSRLPGTSGNNEQFF